Listed below are T cell receptor beta chains from one sample, sequenced in a study of blood T cells in healthy people across ages. In TCRdb, the 5' RACE reads were re-called with MiXCR into one record per CDR3 protein. The sample has around 1,500,000 distinct CDR3 sequences; approximately 38% are singletons. The sample consisted of blood. These receptors all stem from a woman under 30 in good health. Both conserved end residues are part of each CDR3. D genes are given only for firm matches. Size tells how often a clone was seen (once, few, many) or the class of an expanded clone, and some rows leave it out.

size	D	V	J	DNA	CDR3
once	TRBD1	TRBV6-2/TRBV6-3	TRBJ2-2	TGTGCCAGCAGCCATGACAGGGCCGGGGAGCTGTTTTTT	CASSHDRAGELFF
NA	NA	TRBV12-3/TRBV12-4	TRBJ2-7	TGTGCCAGCAGTTTATCAATTGAGGCGGGTACCTACGAGCAGTACTTC	CASSLSIEAGTYEQYF
NA	NA	TRBV27	TRBJ1-1	TGTGCCAGCCAAGCCAGGGGCGACCTGAACACTGAAGCTTTCTTT	CASQARGDLNTEAFF
many	NA	TRBV5-5	TRBJ2-7	TGTGCCAGCAGTTACTTGGGCAGCTACGAGCAGTACTTC	CASSYLGSYEQYF
NA	TRBD2	TRBV7-6	TRBJ2-7	TGTGCCAGCAGCCCCATGACTAGCGGGGGAACCTACGAGCAGTACTTC	CASSPMTSGGTYEQYF
few	NA	TRBV5-1	TRBJ2-1	TGCGCCAGCAGCCAAACCCGGGACGGATACAATGAGCAGTTCTTC	CASSQTRDGYNEQFF
NA	NA	TRBV2	TRBJ2-5	TGTGCCAGCAGTCCCCGGGACTCTTTCCAAGAGACCCAGTACTTC	CASSPRDSFQETQYF
few	TRBD1	TRBV16	TRBJ2-7	TGTGCCAGCAGTCATCCGGGACAGTACTACGAGCAGTACTTC	CASSHPGQYYEQYF
NA	NA	TRBV6-5	TRBJ2-6	TGTGCCAGCAGGGCCGGTATTGATTGGGCCAACGTCCTGACTTTC	CASRAGIDWANVLTF
few	TRBD2	TRBV6-5	TRBJ2-3	TGTGCCAGCAGTTACTCGATATTAGCGGGGGGCACAGATACGCAGTATTTT	CASSYSILAGGTDTQYF
few	NA	TRBV21-1	TRBJ1-2	TGTGCCAGCAGCAAAGGGGTCGGGGGAGCGGAGGATGGCTACACCTTC	CASSKGVGGAEDGYTF
NA	NA	TRBV7-8	TRBJ2-7	TGTGCCAGCAGCTTAGAGGGGGGGACAGGAACGACGTACGAGCAGTACTTC	CASSLEGGTGTTYEQYF
many	NA	TRBV4-1	TRBJ2-3	TGCGCCAGCAGCCAAGTCTCAGATACGCAGTATTTT	CASSQVSDTQYF
few	NA	TRBV5-1	TRBJ2-7	TGTGCCAGCAGCCCCTGGGACTTCCCTTCTGTCTACGAGCAGTACTTC	CASSPWDFPSVYEQYF
NA	NA	TRBV7-2	TRBJ1-6	TGTGCCAGCAGCTCCCGATCCCGGAGGGGGAATTCACCCCTCCACTTT	CASSSRSRRGNSPLHF
NA	NA	TRBV6-1	TRBJ1-2	TGTGCCAGTACGGAAAAACAGGGCGCCCCAAAAGCTAACTATGGCTACACCTTC	CASTEKQGAPKANYGYTF
NA	NA	TRBV4-1	TRBJ1-2	TGCGCCAGCAGCCAGGTGCAGAGTGATGGCTACACCTTC	CASSQVQSDGYTF
few	TRBD2	TRBV9	TRBJ2-3	TGTGCCAGCAGCGTAGATCTGGCTAGCGGGGTGACAGATACGCAGTATTTT	CASSVDLASGVTDTQYF
NA	TRBD1	TRBV7-2	TRBJ1-6	TGTGCCAGCAGCTTTGGGTGGGGACAGTTAAATAATTCACCCCTCCACTTT	CASSFGWGQLNNSPLHF
NA	TRBD2	TRBV6-2/TRBV6-3	TRBJ2-7	TGTGCCAGCAGTTCCGGGACTAGCGGGAGAAGTTCCTACGAGCAGTACTTC	CASSSGTSGRSSYEQYF
few	NA	TRBV6-2/TRBV6-3	TRBJ2-7	TGTGCCAGCAGTTACCAAGTGGGGGACTCCTCGAACTACGAGCAGTACTTC	CASSYQVGDSSNYEQYF
once	NA	TRBV21-1	TRBJ2-2	TGTGCCAGCAGCAAGGCCCGGCGCAGGGGGCTCGGCGGGGAGCTGTTTTTT	CASSKARRRGLGGELFF
NA	TRBD1	TRBV15	TRBJ2-5	TGTGCCACCAGCTCAGGACAGGGGGGTCAGACCCAGTACTTC	CATSSGQGGQTQYF
few	TRBD1	TRBV12-3/TRBV12-4	TRBJ1-5	TGTGCCAGCAGTCCACTTGGGGGACAGGCCAGCAATCAGCCCCAGCATTTT	CASSPLGGQASNQPQHF
NA	NA	TRBV6-5	TRBJ2-3	TGTGCCAGCAGTTACCCAGGGGGCACAGATACGCAGTATTTT	CASSYPGGTDTQYF
NA	NA	TRBV27	TRBJ2-7	TGTGCCATCAGTTTATCCCAGGGGTTAAACGAGCAGTACTTC	CAISLSQGLNEQYF
few	NA	TRBV27	TRBJ2-6	TGTGCCAGCAGTTGGTTAGACGGGGCCAACGTCCTGACTTTT	CASSWLDGANVLTF
NA	NA	TRBV29-1	TRBJ1-1	TGCAGCGTTGATTGGGGGGTTAACACTGAAGCTTTCTTT	CSVDWGVNTEAFF
few	TRBD1	TRBV18	TRBJ1-1	TGTGCCAGCTCACAGAAAGGGGGCTATGAAGCTTTCTTT	CASSQKGGYEAFF
NA	TRBD2	TRBV6-5	TRBJ2-5	TGTGCCAGCAGACCCGGGACTAGCGTGTGGGAGACCCAGTACTTC	CASRPGTSVWETQYF
NA	NA	TRBV20-1	TRBJ1-6	TGCAGTGCCCCAAGGCAGGATCCCAGTAATTCACCCCTCCACTTT	CSAPRQDPSNSPLHF
NA	NA	TRBV20-1	TRBJ2-7	TGCAGTGCTAGACTAGCCCACGAGCAGTACTTC	CSARLAHEQYF
NA	TRBD2	TRBV9	TRBJ2-5	TGTGCCAGCAGCGTAGAGGGAGTCGGGGGGTTTAGAGAGACCCAGTACTTC	CASSVEGVGGFRETQYF
few	NA	TRBV2	TRBJ1-2	TGTGCCAGCAGTGCCCAGGGAGTTGGCTACACCTTC	CASSAQGVGYTF
NA	NA	TRBV7-2	TRBJ2-5	TGTGCCAGCAGCTTAGCGGCCCGACTACCGTGGGAGACCCAGTACTTC	CASSLAARLPWETQYF
many	NA	TRBV29-1	TRBJ2-4	TGCAGCGTCCCGGCCTCAGCCAAAAACATTCAGTACTTC	CSVPASAKNIQYF